Presented here are 26 T cell receptor beta chains from one specimen sequenced in a study of CD8 T cells in Susac syndrome. The RNA, roughly 0.45 to 1 ug, was put through reverse transcription using random hexamers. TCRdb redid the calling of the immunoSEQ multiplex PCR reads with MiXCR, one entry per CDR3 protein. The sample holds around 180,000 distinct CDR3 sequences; about 93% are singletons and the top ten take over 0.08%. Source material: CD4+ T cells from PBMCs. The receptors shown here come from a human donor with multiple sclerosis.

The chain is built from TRBV28 and TRBJ1-2, with no clear D. The CDR3 consists of 15 residues. Trimming stripped 6 bases from V and 7 bases from J, with 21 bases between. CDR1 is MDHEN and CDR2 is SYDVKM in the germline V gene. Written as DNA, the CDR3 is TGTGCCAGCAGCCAACCCGCGGAGGGTGCTGGTGGCTACACCTTC. Protein: CASSQPAEGAGGYTF.

This chain joins TRBV27 and TRBJ2-2; D gene ambiguous. CDR3 size: 11 residues. V gave up 3 bases and J gave up 7 bases, with 3 bases separating them. Germline CDR1 is MNHEY and CDR2 is SMNVEV (reference sequence). In nucleotides, the CDR3 is TGTGCCAGCAGTTTCGGCGGGGAGCTGTTTTTT. Translating gives CASSFGGELFF.

This rearrangement joins TRBV30 to TRBJ2-1; 10 nucleotides align to TRBD2. Germline V gene sequence: CDR1 GTSNPN, CDR2 SVGIG (reference sequence). The CDR3 is 15 amino acids. Unmatched junction bases numbered 6, after V lost 4 bases and J lost 3 bases. The DNA for the CDR3 is TGTGCCTGGACTAGACTAGCGGGTTTCTACAATGAGCAGTTCTTC. Its protein product is CAWTRLAGFYNEQFF.

The chain combines TRBV29-1 with TRBJ1-2; 9 bases map to TRBD1. This CDR3 comprises 12 residues. V was clipped by 4 bases and J by 5 bases; unmatched bases: 2. Germline loops: CDR1 SQVTM, CDR2 ANQGSEA. Here the CDR3 reads CSVGTGEYGYTF. The CDR3 DNA reads TGCAGCGTTGGGACAGGGGAGTATGGCTACACCTTC.

CDR3 sequence reads: CASSLGPSYGYTF. The CDR3 DNA follows: TGTGCCAGCAGCTTAGGTCCGAGCTATGGCTACACCTTC. The V call is TRBV7-9, the J call TRBJ1-2; D is undetermined. Germline V CDR1 and CDR2: SEHNR, FQNEAQ (reference sequence). CDR3 size: 13 residues. The V end lost 1 base, the J end lost 4 bases, and 7 bases lay between the germline ends.

This clonotype was observed once. This chain uses TRBV12-3 or TRBV12-4 with TRBJ2-2; D not certain. The CDR3 is 15 residues long. The V gene lost 2 bases and the J gene lost 4 bases, with 11 bases spanning the gap. Here the CDR3 reads CASSLSSRATGELFF. The CDR3 DNA is TGTGCCAGCAGTTTATCTAGTCGGGCCACCGGGGAGCTGTTTTTT.

This chain links TRBV29-1 with TRBJ1-1; D is ambiguous. The CDR3 runs to 13 residues. Trimming took 4 bases from V and 0 from J, leaving 9 bases between them. Germline values: CDR1 SQVTM, CDR2 ANQGSEA. This CDR3 reads CSVGRSLNTEAFF. Written as DNA, the CDR3 is TGCAGCGTTGGCAGGTCGTTGAACACTGAAGCTTTCTTT.

The V and J genes are TRBV15 and TRBJ1-2, with a weak D call TRBD1 (6 bases). The CDR3 spans 17 residues. The V gene's germline CDR1 is LNHNV and CDR2 YYDKDF (reference sequence). V gave up 5 bases and J gave up 4 bases, with 23 bases separating them. CDR3 region: CATSPTLQTGDGYGYTF. The CDR3 nucleotides read TGTGCCACCAGCCCGACCCTTCAGACAGGCGACGGCTATGGCTACACCTTC. The variable domain in full, completed from reference TRBV15 and TRBJ1-2, reads DAMVIQNPRYQVTQFGKPVTLSCSQTLNHNVMYWYQQKSSQAPKLLFHYYDKDFNNEADTPDNFQSRRPNTSFCFLDIRSPGLGDTAMYLCATSPTLQTGDGYGYTFGSGTRLTVV.

DNA of the CDR3: TGCGCCAGCAGCTTGAATTTGGGCAGCTATGGCTACACCTTC. Its protein is CASSLNLGSYGYTF. The V gene is TRBV5-1, the J gene TRBJ1-2, with D unclear. Germline-derived CDR1 and CDR2 are SGHRS and YFSETQ. Trimming pared 1 base from V and 4 bases from J, leaving 11 bases between. This CDR3 spans 14 amino acids. The entire variable domain, with the rest obtained from reference TRBV5-1 and TRBJ1-2, is as follows: KAGVTQTPRYLIKTRGQQVTLSCSPISGHRSVSWYQQTPGQGLQFLFEYFSETQRNKGNFPGRFSGRQFSNSRSEMNVSTLELGDSALYLCASSLNLGSYGYTFGSGTRLTVV.

The chain links TRBV12-3 or TRBV12-4 to TRBJ1-5; tentative D call: TRBD1 (6 bases). Trimming shortened V by 6 bases and J by 3 bases, and 9 bases separated the two germline ends. CDR3 size: 13 residues. As DNA, the CDR3 is TGTGCCAGCAGGGACAGCAACAATCAGCCCCAGCATTTT. Its translation is CASRDSNNQPQHF.

This clonotype has a single count. The chain recombines TRBV6-2 or TRBV6-3 with TRBJ2-7; D not resolved. Germline V CDR1 and CDR2: MNHEY, SVGEGT. CDR3 length equals 13 residues. V was clipped by 6 bases and J by 2 bases, with 11 bases between them. The CDR3 DNA reads TGTGCCAGCAGGGAGCCCTCCACCTACGAGCAGTACTTC. Protein: CASREPSTYEQYF.

The V and J genes are TRBV7-9 and TRBJ1-1; D is ambiguous. CDR1 and CDR2 (germline): SEHNR, FQNEAQ (reference sequence). Between the trimmed V and J ends, which lost 1 base and 5 bases, there was a span of 14 bases. The CDR3 is made up of 15 amino acids. CDR3 in DNA: TGTGCCAGCAGCTTAGAGGGTATGGGAGGGACTGAAGCTTTCTTT. It encodes CASSLEGMGGTEAFF. Using reference TRBV7-9 and TRBJ1-1 for the parts outside the CDR3, the full variable domain is DTGVSQNPRHKITKRGQNVTFRCDPISEHNRLYWYRQTLGQGPEFLTYFQNEAQLEKSRLLSDRFSAERPKGSFSTLEIQRTEQGDSAMYLCASSLEGMGGTEAFFGQGTRLTVV.

The chain is built from TRBV28 and TRBJ2-5; TRBD2 matches at 15 bases. Trimming cost V 2 bases and J 4 bases; bases outside gene matches: 11. The CDR3 extends over 19 amino acids. Germline V gene sequence: CDR1 MDHEN, CDR2 SYDVKM. In DNA, the CDR3 is TGTGCCAGCAGTTTAACTGGCGGGACTAGCGGGGGGCCACGAGAGACCCAGTACTTC. It specifies CASSLTGGTSGGPRETQYF. Together with reference TRBV28 and TRBJ2-5, the CDR3 gives the full variable domain: DVKVTQSSRYLVKRTGEKVFLECVQDMDHENMFWYRQDPGLGLRLIYFSYDVKMKEKGDIPEGYSVSREKKERFSLILESASTNQTSMYLCASSLTGGTSGGPRETQYFGPGTRLLVL.

This chain joins TRBV2 and TRBJ2-2, with 7 bases fitting TRBD2. Trimming took 4 bases from V and 1 from J; bases not matched to a gene: 3. Germline V gives CDR1 SNHLY, CDR2 FYNNEI. The CDR3 extends over 15 amino acids. The CDR3 region is CASSVASGNTGELFF. The CDR3, as DNA: TGTGCCAGCAGTGTGGCTAGCGGGAACACCGGGGAGCTGTTTTTT.

This chain links TRBV3-1 with TRBJ2-7, with D tentatively TRBD2 (5 bases). Deletions cut 4 bases from V and 5 bases from J, with 15 bases between. The CDR3 contains 14 residues. In germline, CDR1 is LGHDT, CDR2 YNNKEL (reference sequence). CDR3 in DNA: TGTGCCAGCAGCCTCAAAGGGAGCATCCACGAGCAGTACTTC. Translation: CASSLKGSIHEQYF.

The chain links TRBV3-1 to TRBJ2-1, with D perhaps matching TRBD1 (5 bases). Germline V gene data show CDR1 as LGHDT and CDR2 as YNNKEL (reference sequence). This CDR3 has 16 amino acids. The germline V and J ends were trimmed by 5 bases and 7 bases, with 21 bases remaining between them. This CDR3 reads CASSSRPGNTRNEQFF. As DNA, the CDR3 is TGTGCCAGCAGCTCCCGCCCAGGGAATACCAGGAATGAGCAGTTCTTC.

This chain connects TRBV28 to TRBJ1-2; D not certain. Trimming took 3 bases from V and 8 from J, leaving 10 bases between them. This CDR3 is 12 amino acids long. CDR1 is MDHEN, CDR2 SYDVKM, per germline. CDR3: CASSFRGRGYTF. In nucleotides, the CDR3 is TGTGCCAGCAGTTTTCGGGGTCGGGGCTACACCTTC.

The J gene is TRBJ1-1, the V gene TRBV18, with D perhaps TRBD1 (6 bases). CDR3 length equals 15 residues. The V gene lost 3 bases and the J gene lost 4 bases, with 15 bases spanning the gap. CDR1 KGHSH and CDR2 LQKENI come from the germline V gene. The CDR3 protein is CASSPREGGSTEAFF. The CDR3 nucleotides are TGTGCCAGCTCACCCCGGGAGGGGGGAAGCACTGAAGCTTTCTTT.

The chain employs TRBV6-1 and TRBJ2-7, with D possibly TRBD2 on 5 matching bases. This CDR3 region has 16 residues. The germline V gene has CDR1 MNHNS and CDR2 SASEGT. Trimming pared 3 bases from V and 2 bases from J, leaving 17 bases between. The CDR3 region is CASSDSSASEAYEQYF. CDR3 coding DNA: TGTGCCAGCAGTGACAGTTCCGCCTCGGAGGCCTACGAGCAGTACTTC.

Note on this clonotype: This CDR3 is missing its conserved last phenylalanine or tryptophan, likely due to a read error. As DNA, the CDR3 is TGTGCCAGCAGTTTAAGGCAGGGGGCGAGTTCACCCCTCCACCTT. Translation gives CASSLRQGASSPLHL. The chain has TRBV12-3 or TRBV12-4 and TRBJ1-6, with 8 bases matching TRBD1. CDR3 length: 15 residues. V lost 2 bases to trimming and J lost 9 bases; unmatched junction nucleotides: 6.

V and J are TRBV6-5 and TRBJ2-1, with D tentatively TRBD2 (7 bases). Trimming pared 5 bases from V and 8 bases from J, leaving 19 bases between. Germline V lookup: CDR1 MNHEY, CDR2 SVGAGI. The CDR3 contains 15 residues. CDR3 sequence reads: CASSKQGGSLDEQFF. The CDR3, as DNA: TGTGCCAGCAGTAAACAGGGCGGGAGCCTTGATGAGCAGTTCTTC.

The J gene is TRBJ1-1, the V gene TRBV6-6, with a tentative D call TRBD1 (5 bases). Per the germline V gene, CDR1 is MNHNY and CDR2 is SVGAGI (reference sequence). Trimming took off 7 bases at V and 5 bases at J, with 14 bases between the two ends. The CDR3 is 13 residues long. The CDR3 region is CASTLQGLTEAFF. CDR3 sequence (DNA): TGTGCCAGCACCCTGCAGGGTCTTACTGAAGCTTTCTTT.

V usage is TRBV24-1 and J usage is TRBJ2-7, with 9 bases that match TRBD1. V shed 9 bases, J shed 5 bases, and the junction held 7 bases outside the gene matches. Germline CDR1 KGHDR, CDR2 SFDVKD. The CDR3 loop spans 13 amino acids. This CDR3 is CATSGTGMNEQYF. The CDR3 DNA reads TGTGCCACCTCCGGGACAGGGATGAACGAGCAGTACTTC.

The V and J genes are TRBV10-3 and TRBJ2-7; D unresolved. The CDR3 is 13 amino acids. The germline CDR1 and CDR2 sequences are ENHRY and SYGVKD. The V end lost 6 bases, the J end lost 0 bases, and 9 bases lay between the germline ends. CDR3 loop: CAIRAGGSYEQYF. CDR3 sequence (DNA): TGTGCCATCAGGGCAGGCGGCTCCTACGAGCAGTACTTC.

The CDR3 region has the DNA TGTGCCTGGAAAAATCGGGACAGGGGGGTGGCTTTCTTT. Its protein product is CAWKNRDRGVAFF. The chain combines TRBV27 with TRBJ1-1; 11 bases agree with TRBD1. The V gene's germline CDR1 is MNHEY and CDR2 SMNVEV (reference sequence). V lost 11 bases, J lost 11 bases, and 13 bases stayed unmatched. This CDR3 spans 13 amino acids.

This chain uses TRBV6-6 with TRBJ2-1; 11 nucleotides match TRBD1. The CDR3 has 14 residues. The V gene's germline CDR1 is MNHNY and CDR2 SVGAGI (reference sequence). With 5 bases clipped from V and 6 bases from J, the junction kept 3 bases outside the gene matches. CDR3 sequence reads: CASSTGTGGNEQFF. The CDR3, as DNA: TGTGCCAGCAGTACCGGGACAGGGGGCAATGAGCAGTTCTTC.